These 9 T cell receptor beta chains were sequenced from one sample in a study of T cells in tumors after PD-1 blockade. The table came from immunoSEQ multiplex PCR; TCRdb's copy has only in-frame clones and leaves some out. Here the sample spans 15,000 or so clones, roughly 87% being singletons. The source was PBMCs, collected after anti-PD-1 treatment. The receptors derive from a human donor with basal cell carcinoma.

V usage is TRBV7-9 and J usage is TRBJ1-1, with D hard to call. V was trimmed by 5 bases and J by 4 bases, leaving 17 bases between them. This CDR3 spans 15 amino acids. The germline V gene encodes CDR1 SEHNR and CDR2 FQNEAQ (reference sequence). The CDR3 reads CASSTTPGPGTEAFF. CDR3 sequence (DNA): TGTGCCAGCAGCACGACGCCGGGTCCAGGCACTGAAGCTTTCTTT.

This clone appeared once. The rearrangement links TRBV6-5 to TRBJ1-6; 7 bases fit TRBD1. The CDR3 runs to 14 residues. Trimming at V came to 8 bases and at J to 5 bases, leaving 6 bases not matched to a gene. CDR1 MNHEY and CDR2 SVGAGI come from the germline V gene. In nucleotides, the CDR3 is TGTGCCAGCGCCTGGACAGGAAATAATTCACCCCTCCACTTT. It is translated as CASAWTGNNSPLHF.

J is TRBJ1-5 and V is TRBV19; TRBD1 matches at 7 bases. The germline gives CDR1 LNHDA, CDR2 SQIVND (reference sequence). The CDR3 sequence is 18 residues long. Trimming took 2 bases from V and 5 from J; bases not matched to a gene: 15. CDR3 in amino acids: CASSIRSLRVTGDQPQHF. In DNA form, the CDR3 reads TGTGCCAGTAGTATAAGAAGTTTGCGGGTAACAGGGGATCAGCCCCAGCATTTT.

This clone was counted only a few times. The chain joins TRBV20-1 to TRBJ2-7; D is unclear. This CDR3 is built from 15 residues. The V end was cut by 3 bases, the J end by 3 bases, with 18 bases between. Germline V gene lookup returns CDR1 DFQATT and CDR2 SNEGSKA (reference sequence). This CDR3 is CSASPLGSAHYEQYF. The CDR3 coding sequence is TGCAGTGCTAGTCCCCTGGGCTCTGCACACTACGAGCAGTACTTC.

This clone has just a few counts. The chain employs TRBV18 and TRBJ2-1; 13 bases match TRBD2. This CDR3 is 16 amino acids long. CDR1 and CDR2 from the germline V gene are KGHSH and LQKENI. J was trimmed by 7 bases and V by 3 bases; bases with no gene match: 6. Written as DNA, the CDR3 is TGTGCCAGCTCACCGACTGGACTAGCGGGAGAAAATGAGCAGTTCTTC. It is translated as CASSPTGLAGENEQFF.

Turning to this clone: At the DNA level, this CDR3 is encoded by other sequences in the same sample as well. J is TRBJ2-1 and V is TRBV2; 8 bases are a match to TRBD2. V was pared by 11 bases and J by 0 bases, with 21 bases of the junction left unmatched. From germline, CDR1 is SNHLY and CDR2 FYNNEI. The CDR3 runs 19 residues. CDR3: CAPCYGGAGEGSSYNEQFF. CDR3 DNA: TGTGCCCCCTGTTACGGGGGGGCGGGGGAGGGGAGCTCCTACAATGAGCAGTTCTTC.

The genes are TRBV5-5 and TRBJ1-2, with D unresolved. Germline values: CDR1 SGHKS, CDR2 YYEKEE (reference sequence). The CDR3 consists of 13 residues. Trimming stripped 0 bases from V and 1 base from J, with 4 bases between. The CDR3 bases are TGTGCCAGCAGCTTGGACGTTAACTATGGCTACACCTTC. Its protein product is CASSLDVNYGYTF.

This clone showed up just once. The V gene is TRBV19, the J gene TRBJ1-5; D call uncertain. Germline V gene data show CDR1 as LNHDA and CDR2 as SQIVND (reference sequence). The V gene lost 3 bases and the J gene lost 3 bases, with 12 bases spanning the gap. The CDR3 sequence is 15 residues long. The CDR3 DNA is TGTGCCAGTAGTATCGCACCACGAGACAATCAGCCCCAGCATTTT. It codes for CASSIAPRDNQPQHF.

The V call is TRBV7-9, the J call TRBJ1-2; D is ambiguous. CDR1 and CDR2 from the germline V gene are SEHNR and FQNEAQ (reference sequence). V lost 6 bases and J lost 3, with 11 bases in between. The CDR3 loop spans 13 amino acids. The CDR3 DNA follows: TGTGCCAGCAGGGAAGGGAGGGACTATGGCTACACCTTC. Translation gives CASREGRDYGYTF.